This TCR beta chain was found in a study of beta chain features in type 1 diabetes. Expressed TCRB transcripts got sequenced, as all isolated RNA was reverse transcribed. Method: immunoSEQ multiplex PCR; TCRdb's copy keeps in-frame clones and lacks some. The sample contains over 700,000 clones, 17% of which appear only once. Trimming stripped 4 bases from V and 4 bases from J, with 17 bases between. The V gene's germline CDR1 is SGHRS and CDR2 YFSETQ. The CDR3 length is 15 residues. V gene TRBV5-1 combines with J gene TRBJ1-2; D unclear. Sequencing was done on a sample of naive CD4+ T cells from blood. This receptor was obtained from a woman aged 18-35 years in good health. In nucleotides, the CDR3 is TGCGCCAGCAGCGCCGCAAGTACAGATACCTATGGCTACACCTTC. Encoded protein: CASSAASTDTYGYTF.